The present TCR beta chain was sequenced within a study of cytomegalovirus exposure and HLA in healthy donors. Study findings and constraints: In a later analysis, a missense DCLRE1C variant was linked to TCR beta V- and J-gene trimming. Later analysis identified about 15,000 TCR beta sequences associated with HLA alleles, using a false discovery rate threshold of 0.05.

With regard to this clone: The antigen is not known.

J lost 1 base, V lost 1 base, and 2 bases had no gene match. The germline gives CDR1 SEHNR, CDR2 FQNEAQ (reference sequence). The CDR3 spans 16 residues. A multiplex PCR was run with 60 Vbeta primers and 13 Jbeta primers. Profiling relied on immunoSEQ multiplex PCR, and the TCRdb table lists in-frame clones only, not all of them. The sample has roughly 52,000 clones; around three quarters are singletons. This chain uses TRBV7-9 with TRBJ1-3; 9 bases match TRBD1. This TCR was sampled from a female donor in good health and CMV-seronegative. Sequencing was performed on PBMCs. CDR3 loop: CASSLGDRESGNTIYF. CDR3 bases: TGTGCCAGCAGCTTAGGGGACAGGGAATCTGGAAACACCATATATTTT. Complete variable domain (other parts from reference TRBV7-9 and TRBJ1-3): DTGVSQNPRHKITKRGQNVTFRCDPISEHNRLYWYRQTLGQGPEFLTYFQNEAQLEKSRLLSDRFSAERPKGSFSTLEIQRTEQGDSAMYLCASSLGDRESGNTIYFGEGSWLTVV.